A single sample is the source of the 25 T cell receptor beta chains below, sequenced in a study of CD8+ T cells in alopecia areata. Extracted RNA was reverse transcribed, and the resulting cDNA served as sequencing template. The repertoire was sequenced with immunoSEQ multiplex PCR; TCRdb's copy has only in-frame clones and lacks some. The profile shows about 88,000 clones, 44% of them singletons. As to treatment: oral pan-JAK inhibitor, 5-10 mg twice daily. The sequenced sample was CD8+ T cells sorted from blood, obtained at week 24, from a patient treated with tofacitinib. These receptors all come from a human donor with alopecia areata.

This clone has just a few counts. The chain is built from TRBV6-6 and TRBJ2-3, with no clear D. The CDR3 is made up of 12 amino acids. Germline CDR1 MNHNY, CDR2 SVGAGI (reference sequence). Trimming cost V 7 bases and J 4 bases, with 9 bases left between them. In DNA, the CDR3 is TGTGCCAGCACTCCTACGGCAGATACGCAGTATTTT. Translating it yields CASTPTADTQYF.

This clone occurred many times. The chain combines TRBV15 with TRBJ1-5, with D unclear. Trimming shortened V by 6 bases and J by 4 bases, and 13 bases separated the two germline ends. Per germline, CDR1 LNHNV and CDR2 YYDKDF (reference sequence). The CDR3 loop spans 14 amino acids. The CDR3 sequence is CATRETLGNQPQHF. The CDR3 bases are TGTGCCACCAGAGAAACCCTGGGAAATCAGCCCCAGCATTTT.

This clone was counted only a few times. The gene calls are TRBV4-1 and TRBJ2-1, with D tentatively TRBD2 (5 bases). The CDR3 sequence is 13 residues long. Germline-derived CDR1 and CDR2 are MGHRA and YSYEKL. Trimming removed 5 bases at V and 6 bases at J, with 11 bases between. Written as DNA, the CDR3 is TGCGCCAGCAGCAAATCTGGAGGCAATGAGCAGTTCTTC. Translating gives CASSKSGGNEQFF.

This chain joins TRBV4-1 and TRBJ2-1; no clear D gene. The germline V gene has CDR1 MGHRA and CDR2 YSYEKL. The CDR3 spans 13 residues. Trimming left V 1 base short and J 4 bases short, with 5 bases between. This chain's CDR3 is CASSQVPYNEQFF. In nucleotides, the CDR3 is TGCGCCAGCAGCCAAGTTCCGTACAATGAGCAGTTCTTC.

The V gene is TRBV9, the J gene TRBJ1-1; no firm D call. From germline, CDR1 is SGDLS and CDR2 YYNGEE. This CDR3 region has 14 residues. Trimming shortened V by 0 bases and J by 3 bases, and 9 bases separated the two germline ends. The CDR3 spells CASSVGQVDTEAFF. In nucleotides, the CDR3 is TGTGCCAGCAGCGTAGGGCAGGTTGACACTGAAGCTTTCTTT.

The CDR3 DNA sequence: TGTGCCAGCAGTCCGGGACCTGAATACGAGCAGTACTTC. It codes for CASSPGPEYEQYF. The chain couples TRBV27 to TRBJ2-7; D could derive from TRBD1 or TRBD2 (5 bases each). The CDR3 extends over 13 amino acids. Trimming took 5 bases from V and 4 from J, leaving 12 bases between them. The germline CDR1 and CDR2 sequences are MNHEY and SMNVEV (reference sequence).

The chain is built from TRBV27 and TRBJ2-4; TRBD1 matches at 10 bases. Germline loops: CDR1 MNHEY, CDR2 SMNVEV (reference sequence). This CDR3 region has 14 residues. The V gene end was trimmed by 6 bases and the J gene end by 9 bases; junction bases not matched to a gene: 8. The CDR3 here is CASSTGQGRVIQYF. The CDR3 coding sequence is TGTGCCAGCAGCACGGGACAGGGGAGAGTCATTCAGTACTTC.

V usage is TRBV23-1 and J usage is TRBJ2-7; D is perhaps TRBD2 (7 bases). TRBV23-1 is an open reading frame, and its role is uncertain. Deletions cut 2 bases from V and 7 bases from J, with 18 bases between. CDR3 length: 15 residues. The CDR3 DNA reads as TGCGCCAGCAGTCAAACCTCGGGGGGCGGACGGGAGCAGTACTTC. Its protein is CASSQTSGGGREQYF.

The J gene is TRBJ2-1, the V gene TRBV11-2; D unresolved. Germline assignment: CDR1 SGHAT and CDR2 FQNNGV. Trimming stripped 5 bases from V and 9 bases from J, with 11 bases between. CDR3 size: 12 residues. In nucleotides, the CDR3 is TGTGCCAGCAGCCAGGCGGTGGGTGAGCAGTTCTTC. Its protein is CASSQAVGEQFF.

This chain uses TRBV6-6 with TRBJ2-3; D gene unclear. The CDR3 contains 12 residues. Germline CDR1 MNHNY, CDR2 SVGAGI (reference sequence). V was shortened by 6 bases and J by 6 bases, with 10 bases between the two germline ends. The CDR3 nucleotides are TGTGCCAGCAGCCCCCCGGACGATACGCAGTATTTT. Amino acids: CASSPPDDTQYF.

This clone showed up just a few times. The V call is TRBV4-1, the J call TRBJ1-5; TRBD1 might be the D (5 bases). V lost 5 bases and J lost 4, with 15 bases in between. The CDR3 is made up of 15 amino acids. CDR1 MGHRA and CDR2 YSYEKL come from the germline V gene. CDR3 sequence reads: CASSEWDGQNQPQHF. The CDR3 nucleotides are TGCGCCAGCAGCGAGTGGGACGGGCAAAATCAGCCCCAGCATTTT.

This clone was seen only once. The rearrangement links TRBV30 to TRBJ2-5, with 14 bases aligning to TRBD2. V was clipped by 1 base and J by 3 bases; unmatched bases: 1. CDR3 length equals 15 residues. From germline, CDR1 is GTSNPN and CDR2 SVGIG (reference sequence). This chain's CDR3 is CAWSAGLAGEETQYF. Here the CDR3 DNA reads TGTGCCTGGAGTGCGGGACTAGCGGGGGAAGAGACCCAGTACTTC.

In this sample, this clone turned up a few times. This chain uses TRBV4-1 with TRBJ2-7, with a tentative D call TRBD1 (5 bases). Germline V gene lookup returns CDR1 MGHRA and CDR2 YSYEKL. Deletions cut 1 base from V and 4 bases from J, with 11 bases between. The CDR3 consists of 14 residues. CDR3 residues: CASSQAGLTYEQYF. CDR3 DNA sequence: TGCGCCAGCAGCCAAGCAGGGCTTACGTACGAGCAGTACTTC.

The chain carries TRBV15 and TRBJ2-1; 11 nucleotides align to TRBD2. CDR3 size: 15 residues. Germline CDR1 and CDR2: LNHNV and YYDKDF (reference sequence). The ends lost 1 base at V and 6 bases at J; junction bases unmatched: 2. Here the CDR3 reads CATSRVAGGPNEQFF. CDR3 DNA sequence: TGTGCCACCAGCAGAGTAGCGGGAGGGCCCAATGAGCAGTTCTTC.

Comments on this clone: Relative to the germline gene, one junction end is altered; a read error may explain this. The rearrangement links TRBV9 to TRBJ2-7; D perhaps matches TRBD1 (6 bases). The CDR3 loop spans 14 amino acids. Germline loops: CDR1 SGDLS, CDR2 YYNGEE. CDR3 DNA sequence: TGTGCCAGCAGTGTAGGGGGAGTAGGGTACGAGCAGTACTTC. Residues: CASSVGGVGYEQYF.

This chain links TRBV30 with TRBJ1-2; tentative D call: TRBD1 (5 bases). Germline V lookup: CDR1 GTSNPN, CDR2 SVGIG (reference sequence). Trimming cost V 2 bases and J 4 bases, with 14 bases left between them. This CDR3 has 14 amino acids. For the CDR3, the DNA is TGTGCCTGGAGTATTCGCCAGGGTGGCTATGGCTACACCTTC. The encoded protein is CAWSIRQGGYGYTF.

This clone is medium-sized in the sample. This rearrangement joins TRBV10-3 to TRBJ2-6; D is possibly TRBD1 (6 bases). Per the germline V gene, CDR1 is ENHRY and CDR2 is SYGVKD. This CDR3 comprises 15 residues. V lost 8 bases and J 2 bases, leaving 13 bases between the germline ends. CDR3 amino acids: CAIGDKGPGANVLTF. In DNA, the CDR3 is TGTGCCATCGGGGACAAGGGCCCTGGGGCCAACGTCCTGACTTTC.

This sequence joins TRBV27 and TRBJ2-7, with D hard to call. The length of the CDR3 is 13 residues. Trimming shortened V by 5 bases and J by 3 bases, and 11 bases separated the two germline ends. Looked up from germline, CDR1 is MNHEY and CDR2 is SMNVEV (reference sequence). The CDR3 region is CASSPPGDYEQYF. CDR3 nucleotide sequence: TGTGCCAGCAGTCCCCCCGGCGACTACGAGCAGTACTTC.

For this clone: The identical CDR3 is also encoded by other nucleotide sequences in the sample. V usage is TRBV29-1 and J usage is TRBJ2-7; 11 positions match TRBD2. The CDR3 consists of 14 residues. The V segment lost 3 bases and the J segment 2 bases; nucleotides outside the gene matches: 3. Germline V gene sequence: CDR1 SQVTM, CDR2 ANQGSEA. The CDR3 nucleotides read TGCAGCGTTGACGGGACTAGCGGTACCTACGAGCAGTACTTC. Residues: CSVDGTSGTYEQYF.

This rearrangement joins TRBV4-1 to TRBJ2-7, with 13 nucleotides matching TRBD2. This CDR3 has 16 residues. V was pared by 6 bases and J by 1 base, with 6 bases of the junction left unmatched. Germline CDR1 is MGHRA and CDR2 is YSYEKL. The CDR3 is CASSGLAGVRSYEQYF. In DNA, the CDR3 is TGCGCCAGCAGTGGACTAGCGGGAGTCCGGTCCTACGAGCAGTACTTC.

This rearrangement joins TRBV5-6 to TRBJ1-5, with D possibly being TRBD1 (6 bases). This CDR3 has 15 amino acids. The ends were cut back, 4 bases at V and 6 bases at J, with 17 bases in the middle. Germline loops: CDR1 SGHDT, CDR2 YYEEEE. DNA for the CDR3: TGTGCCAGCAGCACGGGACAAAAAGGAGGTCAGCCCCAGCATTTT. Its translation: CASSTGQKGGQPQHF.

The chain links TRBV2 to TRBJ2-3; D ambiguous. The CDR3 has 14 amino acids. Germline V gene data show CDR1 as SNHLY and CDR2 as FYNNEI. The V and J ends lost 6 bases and 0 bases respectively, with 10 bases between them. CDR3 sequence reads: CASSTRTSTDTQYF. CDR3 coding DNA: TGTGCCAGCAGCACCAGAACGAGCACAGATACGCAGTATTTT.

In its sample, this clone was seen a few times. CDR3 in amino acids: CASSANLAGDVHEQYF. CDR3 bases: TGTGCCAGCAGCGCCAATTTAGCGGGAGATGTCCACGAGCAGTACTTC. This chain links TRBV9 with TRBJ2-7; 9 nucleotides align to TRBD2. Trimming took 3 bases from V and 5 from J; bases not matched to a gene: 12. Germline CDR1 and CDR2: SGDLS and YYNGEE. The CDR3 has 16 residues. Full variable domain (missing parts from reference TRBV9 and TRBJ2-7): DSGVTQTPKHLITATGQRVTLRCSPRSGDLSVYWYQQSLDQGLQFLIQYYNGEERAKGNILERFSAQQFPDLHSELNLSSLELGDSALYFCASSANLAGDVHEQYFGPGTRLTVT.

This chain uses TRBV6-5 with TRBJ2-1; TRBD2 matches at 14 bases. The CDR3 is 15 residues long. Germline V CDR1 and CDR2: MNHEY, SVGAGI. V shed 10 bases and J 8 bases; nucleotides not matched to a gene: 10. The CDR3 coding sequence is TGTGCCACCACCTTCGGGACTAGCGGGAGCGATGAGCAGTTCTTC. Its translation is CATTFGTSGSDEQFF.

The rearrangement links TRBV5-6 to TRBJ2-1; a possible D gene is TRBD2 (5 bases). Trimming shortened V by 0 bases and J by 8 bases, and 9 bases separated the two germline ends. CDR1 is SGHDT, CDR2 YYEEEE, per germline. The CDR3 has 13 amino acids. CDR3 protein: CASSLGTGDEQFF. CDR3 nucleotides: TGTGCCAGCAGCTTGGGAACCGGGGATGAGCAGTTCTTC.